This passage covers 19 T cell receptor beta chains from one sample sequenced in a study of blood T cell repertoires in COVID-19. Here immunoSEQ multiplex PCR was the method, and the copy in TCRdb shows in-frame clones only, minus some. The data hold roughly 70,000 clones, with roughly 90% observed a single time. The sample was peripheral blood. Receptor source: a man in his fifties or sixties with acute or convalescent COVID-19.

The chain uses TRBV5-1 and TRBJ1-5; TRBD1 aligns across 8 bases. CDR3 length: 14 amino acids. Germline V gene lookup returns CDR1 SGHRS and CDR2 YFSETQ. Trimming took 0 bases from V and 6 from J; bases not matched to a gene: 2. CDR3 amino acids: CASSLGTGTQPQHF. For the CDR3, the DNA is TGCGCCAGCAGCTTGGGGACAGGGACTCAGCCCCAGCATTTT.

The rearrangement links TRBV29-1 to TRBJ2-5; tentatively, D is TRBD2 (7 bases). V was clipped by 4 bases and J by 5 bases, with 14 bases between them. The CDR3 sequence is 13 residues long. Germline loops: CDR1 SQVTM, CDR2 ANQGSEA. This CDR3 is CSVVGLGGETQYF. CDR3 coding DNA: TGCAGCGTTGTTGGACTAGGGGGGGAGACCCAGTACTTC.

This chain uses TRBV11-3 with TRBJ2-1, with D tentatively TRBD2 (6 bases). There are 13 residues in the CDR3. CDR1 and CDR2 (germline): SGHNT, YENEEA. V was trimmed by 4 bases and J by 7 bases, leaving 11 bases between them. The CDR3: CASSSWGDNEQFF. In DNA, the CDR3 is TGTGCCAGCAGCTCTTGGGGGGATAATGAGCAGTTCTTC.

The rearrangement uses TRBV7-2 and TRBJ2-3; D perhaps matches TRBD2 (5 bases). The V gene lost 1 base and the J gene lost 1 base, with 6 bases spanning the gap. Germline V lookup: CDR1 SGHTA, CDR2 FQGNSA. CDR3 length: 14 residues. This CDR3 is CASSLELGTDTQYF. The CDR3 coding sequence is TGTGCCAGCAGCTTAGAACTAGGCACAGATACGCAGTATTTT.

Here the CDR3 DNA reads TGTGCCAGCAGTTACTCGATACCTCTAGCCGGCGACGAGCAGTACGTC. It yields the protein CASSYSIPLAGDEQYV. The chain uses TRBV6-5 and TRBJ2-7; D possibly corresponds to TRBD2 (5 bases). Trimming shortened V by 0 bases and J by 5 bases, and 17 bases separated the two germline ends. CDR3 length: 16 residues. Germline CDR1 is MNHEY and CDR2 is SVGAGI.

This CDR3 is CASSSGLRQFF. In DNA form, the CDR3 reads TGTGCCAGCAGCTCCGGGTTGCGGCAGTTCTTC. V is TRBV7-9 and J is TRBJ2-1; D unresolved. The length of the CDR3 is 11 residues. V lost 4 bases and J lost 12, with 10 bases in between. Germline loops: CDR1 SEHNR, CDR2 FQNEAQ (reference sequence). The complete variable domain, with remaining parts taken from reference TRBV7-9 and TRBJ2-1, reads DTGVSQNPRHKITKRGQNVTFRCDPISEHNRLYWYRQTLGQGPEFLTYFQNEAQLEKSRLLSDRFSAERPKGSFSTLEIQRTEQGDSAMYLCASSSGLRQFFGPGTRLTVL.

The chain is built from TRBV10-1 and TRBJ2-2, with TRBD2 identical over 7 bases. V lost 5 bases and J lost 0; bases outside the gene matches: 6. The germline gives CDR1 WNHNN, CDR2 SYGVQD (reference sequence). The CDR3 sequence is 16 residues long. The CDR3 sequence: CASSRTSGPNTGELFF. The CDR3 DNA reads as TGCGCCAGCAGTAGGACTAGTGGGCCGAACACCGGGGAGCTGTTTTTT.

V gene TRBV19 combines with J gene TRBJ2-1; 12 nucleotides line up with TRBD2. Germline CDR1 LNHDA, CDR2 SQIVND (reference sequence). The V segment lost 4 bases and the J segment 2 bases; nucleotides outside the gene matches: 3. The CDR3 totals 16 residues. The CDR3 region is CASSRLAGVTYNEQFF. The CDR3 DNA follows: TGTGCCAGTAGTAGACTAGCGGGGGTAACCTACAATGAGCAGTTCTTC. The variable domain in full, with the rest retrieved from reference TRBV19 and TRBJ2-1, is DGGITQSPKYLFRKEGQNVTLSCEQNLNHDAMYWYRQDPGQGLRLIYYSQIVNDFQKGDIAEGYSVSREKKESFPLTVTSAQKNPTAFYLCASSRLAGVTYNEQFFGPGTRLTVL.

The V call is TRBV19, the J call TRBJ2-7; possibly TRBD2 for D (5 bases). CDR3 length: 14 amino acids. The V gene's germline CDR1 is LNHDA and CDR2 SQIVND (reference sequence). V lost 2 bases and J lost 2, with 10 bases in between. The CDR3 nucleotides read TGTGCCAGTAGTATATCCCCCGGGACCTACGAGCAGTACTTC. Translating it yields CASSISPGTYEQYF.

J is TRBJ1-1 and V is TRBV28; D is unresolved. Germline V CDR1 and CDR2: MDHEN, SYDVKM. V dropped 0 bases and J dropped 0 bases, with 8 bases sitting between them. The CDR3 is 15 residues long. The CDR3 coding sequence is TGTGCCAGCAGTTTATGGCAGGTGATGAACACTGAAGCTTTCTTT. Translated: CASSLWQVMNTEAFF.

The chain couples TRBV7-6 to TRBJ2-2, with D possibly matching TRBD2 (6 bases). The V gene's germline CDR1 is SGHVS and CDR2 FNYEAQ. The ends were cut back, 5 bases at V and 5 bases at J, with 24 bases in the middle. The CDR3 is made up of 18 amino acids. The CDR3 DNA is TGTGCCAGCAGCCCAACCGTCGCGGGAATAATTGGGACCGGGGAGCTGTTTTTT. Amino acids: CASSPTVAGIIGTGELFF. Full variable domain (outside the CDR3, taken from reference TRBV7-6 and TRBJ2-2): GAGVSQSPRYKVTKRGQDVALRCDPISGHVSLYWYRQALGQGPEFLTYFNYEAQQDKSGLPNDRFSAERPEGSISTLTIQRTEQRDSAMYRCASSPTVAGIIGTGELFFGEGSRLTVL.

The chain combines TRBV27 with TRBJ2-3; a possible D gene is TRBD2 (7 bases). Germline assignment: CDR1 MNHEY and CDR2 SMNVEV (reference sequence). The CDR3 spans 19 residues. V lost 0 bases and J 4 bases, leaving 23 bases between the germline ends. This CDR3 is CASSLSRGEAGRAPDTQYF. The CDR3 bases are TGTGCCAGCAGTTTATCGAGGGGGGAAGCGGGGCGGGCTCCAGATACGCAGTATTTT.

J is TRBJ2-7 and V is TRBV12-3 or TRBV12-4; 8 bases match TRBD2. V shed 7 bases, J shed 6 bases, and the junction held 5 bases outside the gene matches. CDR3 length equals 12 residues. CDR3 residues: CASTGTSGEQYF. The CDR3 bases are TGTGCCAGCACCGGGACTAGTGGCGAGCAGTACTTC.

Remarks on this clone: At one end, the junction sequence differs from germline, possibly due to a read error. This rearrangement joins TRBV5-1 to TRBJ2-2; D perhaps matches TRBD1 (5 bases). The CDR3 contains 17 residues. From germline, CDR1 is SGHRS and CDR2 YFSETQ. CDR3 DNA sequence: TGCGCCAGCAGATTGGCTGTTGGGGCCTCGAACACCGGGGAGCTGTTTTTT. Protein product: CASRLAVGASNTGELFF. Using reference TRBV5-1 and TRBJ2-2 for the parts outside the CDR3, the full variable domain is KAGVTQTPRYLIKTRGQQVTLSCSPISGHRSVSWYQQTPGQGLQFLFEYFSETQRNKGNFPGRFSGRQFSNSRSEMNVSTLELGDSALYLCASRLAVGASNTGELFFGEGSRLTVL.

This rearrangement joins TRBV9 to TRBJ1-3; D ambiguous. The CDR3 is 15 amino acids. Germline assignment: CDR1 SGDLS and CDR2 YYNGEE. V was shortened by 3 bases and J by 2 bases, with 12 bases between the two germline ends. This CDR3 reads CASSGVPFPGNTIYF. In nucleotides, the CDR3 is TGTGCCAGCAGCGGCGTTCCCTTCCCTGGAAACACCATATATTTT.

The chain is built from TRBV10-3 and TRBJ2-4; the D is unclear. The ends were cut back, 10 bases at V and 0 bases at J, with 13 bases in the middle. The germline gives CDR1 ENHRY, CDR2 SYGVKD. This CDR3 spans 14 amino acids. The CDR3 sequence is CATRIGEAKNIQYF. The CDR3, as DNA: TGTGCCACTCGGATCGGAGAAGCCAAAAACATTCAGTACTTC.

This chain uses TRBV30 with TRBJ2-7, with D perhaps matching TRBD2 (5 bases). Looked up from germline, CDR1 is GTSNPN and CDR2 is SVGIG (reference sequence). The CDR3 is made up of 14 amino acids. V gave up 4 bases and J gave up 1 base, with 14 bases separating them. CDR3 amino acids: CAWNPSGKSYEQYF. The CDR3 DNA follows: TGTGCCTGGAACCCAAGCGGCAAATCCTACGAGCAGTACTTC.

This rearrangement joins TRBV29-1 to TRBJ2-1; D gene uncertain. Germline CDR1 SQVTM, CDR2 ANQGSEA. The CDR3 loop spans 10 amino acids. V gave up 3 bases and J gave up 10 bases, with 7 bases separating them. As DNA, the CDR3 is TGCAGCGTTGACTGGCGGGAGCAGTTCTTC. This gives the protein CSVDWREQFF.

This sequence joins TRBV7-9 and TRBJ2-3; 7 nucleotides match TRBD2. V was pared by 5 bases and J by 3 bases, with 11 bases of the junction left unmatched. Per the germline V gene, CDR1 is SEHNR and CDR2 is FQNEAQ (reference sequence). This CDR3 has 16 amino acids. The CDR3 coding sequence is TGTGCCAGCAGCGAAGCCGCGAGGGGAGGGACAGATACGCAGTATTTT. Translation gives CASSEAARGGTDTQYF.